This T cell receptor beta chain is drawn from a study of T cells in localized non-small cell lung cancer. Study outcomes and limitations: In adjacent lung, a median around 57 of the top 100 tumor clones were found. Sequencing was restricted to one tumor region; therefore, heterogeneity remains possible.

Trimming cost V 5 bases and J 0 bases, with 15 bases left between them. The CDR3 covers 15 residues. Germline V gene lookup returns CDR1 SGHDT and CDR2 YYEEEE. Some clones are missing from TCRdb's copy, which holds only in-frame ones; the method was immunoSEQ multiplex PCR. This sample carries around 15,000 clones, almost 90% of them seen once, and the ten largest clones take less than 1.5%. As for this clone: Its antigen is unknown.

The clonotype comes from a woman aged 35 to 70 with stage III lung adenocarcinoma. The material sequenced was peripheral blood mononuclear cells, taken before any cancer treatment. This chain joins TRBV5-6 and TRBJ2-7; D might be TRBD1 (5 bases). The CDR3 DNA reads TGTGCCAGCAGTCCGTGGGGCCCCGACTCCTACGAGCAGTACTTC. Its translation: CASSPWGPDSYEQYF.